These 18 T cell receptor beta chains share one sample of origin, sequenced in a study of T-cell reconstitution after alpha-beta-depleted transplantation in children. Unique molecular identifiers featured in how the TCRbeta library was prepared. TCRdb passed the PCR reads through MiXCR, listing each CDR3 protein once. The data contain under 75,000 distinct CDR3 sequences, approximately 10% of them singletons. Sequenced material: PBMCs, taken before TCRalphabeta/CD19-depleted stem cell transplant. All receptors derive from a boy younger than 18 with acute myeloid leukemia, due to receive a stem cell transplant.

This clonotype was observed at least ten times. The chain carries TRBV7-6 and TRBJ2-2; 7 positions match TRBD1. The length of the CDR3 is 18 residues. CDR1 and CDR2 (germline): SGHVS, FNYEAQ. V shed 4 bases, J shed 1 base, and the junction held 12 bases outside the gene matches. CDR3: CASSSTKGTVLNTGELFF. CDR3 bases: TGTGCCAGCAGCTCGACAAAAGGGACAGTTTTGAACACCGGGGAGCTGTTTTTT.

At least ten counts were recorded for this clonotype. The chain carries TRBV5-6 and TRBJ1-1, with a tentative D call TRBD1 (5 bases). The germline V gene has CDR1 SGHDT and CDR2 YYEEEE. The CDR3 consists of 14 residues. V was clipped by 6 bases and J by 5 bases, with 17 bases between them. CDR3 amino acids: CASNPWGKGTEAFF. CDR3 nucleotide sequence: TGTGCCAGCAACCCTTGGGGGAAAGGAACTGAAGCTTTCTTT.

This clonotype was seen a handful of times. This chain connects TRBV18 to TRBJ2-7; D uncertain. V was clipped by 6 bases and J by 7 bases, with 16 bases between them. Germline assignment: CDR1 KGHSH and CDR2 LQKENI. There are 13 residues in the CDR3. CDR3 sequence: CASSPPGPWEQYF. CDR3 bases: TGTGCCAGCTCTCCCCCCGGGCCTTGGGAGCAGTACTTC.

In this sample, this clonotype turned up many times. The chain couples TRBV6-2 or TRBV6-3 to TRBJ1-3, with TRBD1 identical over 9 bases. The CDR3 is made up of 15 amino acids. J was trimmed by 10 bases and V by 5 bases; bases with no gene match: 12. Germline CDR1 reads MNHEY; CDR2 reads SVGEGT. This CDR3 reads CASSHPGQGHWTIYF. In DNA, the CDR3 is TGTGCCAGCAGTCATCCGGGACAGGGCCACTGGACCATATATTTT.

This clonotype was counted only a few times. The chain combines TRBV30 with TRBJ2-1, with 10 bases lining up with TRBD2. Germline CDR1 and CDR2: GTSNPN and SVGIG (reference sequence). This CDR3 has 15 amino acids. Trimming removed 1 base from V and 6 bases from J; junction bases left unmatched: 6. The CDR3 spells CAWSDELAGFNEQFF. The CDR3 DNA reads as TGTGCCTGGAGTGATGAACTAGCGGGATTCAATGAGCAGTTCTTC.

This clonotype has a count of ten or more. The V and J genes are TRBV25-1 and TRBJ2-1; perhaps TRBD2 as D (5 bases). V was trimmed by 10 bases and J by 0 bases, leaving 10 bases between them. Germline V lookup: CDR1 MGHDK, CDR2 SYGVNS. This CDR3 has 13 amino acids. The CDR3 region has the DNA TGTGCCACAGAAGGGAGCTCCTACAATGAGCAGTTCTTC. This sequence encodes CATEGSSYNEQFF.

This clonotype was counted ten times or more. V gene TRBV12-3 or TRBV12-4 combines with J gene TRBJ1-1; the D is unclear. The CDR3 contains 11 residues. Trimming shortened V by 3 bases and J by 5 bases, and 4 bases separated the two germline ends. The CDR3 here is CASSLETEAFF. The CDR3 nucleotides read TGTGCCAGCAGTTTGGAAACTGAAGCTTTCTTT.

The chain has TRBV20-1 and TRBJ2-3; TRBD2 matches at 12 bases. This CDR3 has 16 residues. Per germline, CDR1 DFQATT and CDR2 SNEGSKA (reference sequence). The trim removed 6 bases at V and 4 bases at J, leaving 11 bases unmatched. CDR3 loop: CSAPPALAGGPDTQYF. The CDR3 bases are TGCAGTGCCCCCCCCGCGCTAGCGGGAGGGCCAGATACGCAGTATTTT.

This clonotype appeared a few times. V usage is TRBV18 and J usage is TRBJ1-1; D is uncertain. The CDR3 totals 13 residues. Germline CDR1 KGHSH, CDR2 LQKENI. V was cut by 5 bases and J by 1 base, with 8 bases left in between. In nucleotides, the CDR3 is TGTGCCAGCTCATCGAAAGCGAACACTGAAGCTTTCTTT. It is translated as CASSSKANTEAFF.

This clonotype was counted many times. The chain joins TRBV15 to TRBJ2-5, with 7 bases matching TRBD2. The CDR3 totals 17 residues. The V gene end was trimmed by 3 bases and the J gene end by 0 bases; junction bases not matched to a gene: 10. Germline assignment: CDR1 LNHNV and CDR2 YYDKDF (reference sequence). The CDR3 reads CATSSLSGPRNQETQYF. The CDR3 DNA reads TGTGCCACCAGCAGTCTTAGCGGGCCACGAAACCAAGAGACCCAGTACTTC.

This clonotype was seen more than once but under ten times. The V gene is TRBV6-2 or TRBV6-3, the J gene TRBJ1-4, with 9 bases fitting TRBD1. This CDR3 spans 13 amino acids. Per the germline V gene, CDR1 is MNHEY and CDR2 is SVGEGT. V shed 8 bases and J 9 bases; nucleotides not matched to a gene: 7. CDR3 sequence (DNA): TGTGCCAGCGCCGGGACAGGGTATCAAAAACTGTTTTTT. This codes for CASAGTGYQKLFF.

This clonotype was seen many times. The chain couples TRBV12-3 or TRBV12-4 to TRBJ1-6; D is unresolved. The CDR3 has 14 residues. V was shortened by 3 bases and J by 10 bases, with 13 bases between the two germline ends. The CDR3 region has the DNA TGTGCCAGCAGTTTGGAGGGCACGGGATCACCCCTCCACTTT. This sequence encodes CASSLEGTGSPLHF.

This clonotype was recorded many times. The rearrangement links TRBV12-3 or TRBV12-4 to TRBJ2-5; D may be TRBD2 (5 bases). The CDR3 has 13 residues. The V end lost 0 bases, the J end lost 5 bases, and 7 bases lay between the germline ends. CDR3 loop: CASSLAGVETQYF. CDR3 sequence (DNA): TGTGCCAGCAGTTTAGCGGGAGTGGAGACCCAGTACTTC.

This clonotype has ten or more counts. This chain connects TRBV7-8 to TRBJ1-5; a possible D gene is TRBD1 (6 bases). The ends were cut back, 5 bases at V and 1 base at J, with 12 bases in the middle. The CDR3 extends over 15 amino acids. Germline lookup yields CDR1 SGHVS and CDR2 FQNEAQ. The CDR3 sequence is CASSLQGTSNQPQHF. The CDR3 nucleotides are TGTGCCAGCAGCCTACAGGGTACAAGCAATCAGCCCCAGCATTTT.

Ten or more counts support this clonotype. The chain employs TRBV6-5 and TRBJ1-1, with D unresolved. Trimming pared 6 bases from V and 6 bases from J, leaving 8 bases between. The CDR3 runs 11 residues. Germline V CDR1 and CDR2: MNHEY, SVGAGI. CDR3 sequence: CASRVGAEAFF. The CDR3 nucleotides are TGTGCCAGCAGGGTGGGCGCTGAAGCTTTCTTT.

This clonotype was counted at least ten times. The CDR3 is CASSLVGQGFRFGTEAFF. The CDR3 nucleotides are TGCGCCAGCAGCTTGGTGGGACAGGGTTTTAGGTTCGGCACTGAAGCTTTCTTT. The V gene is TRBV5-1, the J gene TRBJ1-1, with 9 bases matching TRBD1. This CDR3 contains 18 residues. Losses at the gene ends were 0 bases for V and 4 bases for J; bases not matched to a gene: 13. Per germline, CDR1 SGHRS and CDR2 YFSETQ.

This clonotype was counted many times. CDR3 bases: TGTGCCACCAGTGATTTAAGGTTCGGGGGAAGAGAGACCCAGTACTTC. This gives the protein CATSDLRFGGRETQYF. The chain carries TRBV24-1 and TRBJ2-5, with TRBD2 as a possible D gene (6 bases). The CDR3 has 16 residues. V was shortened by 1 base and J by 4 bases, with 15 bases between the two germline ends. The germline gives CDR1 KGHDR, CDR2 SFDVKD.

This clonotype was recorded a few times. V is TRBV5-6 and J is TRBJ2-7; D assignment may be TRBD1 or TRBD2 (5 bases each). Trimming shortened V by 0 bases and J by 1 base, and 14 bases separated the two germline ends. Germline V CDR1 and CDR2: SGHDT, YYEEEE. The CDR3 sequence is 16 residues long. DNA of the CDR3: TGTGCCAGCAGCTTGGGGGGAGCCAGGGCATCCTACGAGCAGTACGTC. Translating gives CASSLGGARASYEQYV.